Listed here are 18 T cell receptor beta chains from one sample, sequenced in a study of lymphopenia after photon versus proton radiotherapy. Clones were read by immunoSEQ multiplex PCR, and TCRdb kept only the in-frame ones, dropping some. The data contain about 23,000 clones, nearly 95% of them seen just once; the ten biggest clones take up over 9%. The sample consisted of peripheral blood, taken from a patient treated with proton-based radiotherapy. Receptors were obtained from an older woman with pancreatic cancer. Some clones in this sample may be carry-over from other donors' samples.

This chain joins TRBV2 and TRBJ2-2, with no clear D. The ends were cut back, 7 bases at V and 0 bases at J, with 9 bases in the middle. This CDR3 contains 14 residues. Germline CDR1 is SNHLY and CDR2 is FYNNEI. CDR3 nucleotide sequence: TGTGCCAGCAAGGGCAGCCCGAACACCGGGGAGCTGTTTTTT. This translates into CASKGSPNTGELFF.

V usage is TRBV6-1 and J usage is TRBJ1-2; a weak D match, TRBD1 (5 bases). The V gene's germline CDR1 is MNHNS and CDR2 SASEGT. The V and J ends lost 8 bases and 8 bases respectively, with 18 bases between them. The CDR3 consists of 13 residues. The CDR3 DNA is TGTGCCAGCGTTAACAGGCTGGAATACGGCTACACCTTC. It yields the protein CASVNRLEYGYTF.

The V gene is TRBV10-3, the J gene TRBJ2-1; D uncertain. Looked up from germline, CDR1 is ENHRY and CDR2 is SYGVKD. The CDR3 runs 12 residues. V dropped 4 bases and J dropped 7 bases, with 8 bases sitting between them. The CDR3 DNA follows: TGTGCCATCAGTGGGGAACCTAATGAGCAGTTCTTC. This gives the protein CAISGEPNEQFF.

This chain connects TRBV19 to TRBJ1-5, with D maybe TRBD1 (5 bases). The CDR3 consists of 12 residues. The ends were cut back, 5 bases at V and 5 bases at J, with 7 bases in the middle. Germline CDR1 is LNHDA and CDR2 is SQIVND (reference sequence). Written as DNA, the CDR3 is TGTGCCAGTAGTCAGGGCCATCAGCCCCAGCATTTT. It yields the protein CASSQGHQPQHF.

The chain combines TRBV5-1 with TRBJ2-3; no clear D. The CDR3 consists of 14 residues. Trimming stripped 0 bases from V and 2 bases from J, with 7 bases between. The V gene's germline CDR1 is SGHRS and CDR2 YFSETQ. CDR3 DNA sequence: TGCGCCAGCAGCTTGGAACTCATCACAGATACGCAGTATTTT. This translates into CASSLELITDTQYF.

In its sample, this clone was seen once. This chain uses TRBV27 with TRBJ2-7; tentatively, D is TRBD2 (6 bases). V was shortened by 4 bases and J by 6 bases, with 16 bases between the two germline ends. Germline V CDR1 and CDR2: MNHEY, SMNVEV (reference sequence). The CDR3 has 14 amino acids. This chain's CDR3 is CASSSLGGAGEQYF. DNA of the CDR3: TGTGCCAGCAGTTCCCTTGGAGGGGCGGGCGAGCAGTACTTC.

This chain joins TRBV10-1 and TRBJ1-1, with D perhaps matching TRBD1 (5 bases). Per germline, CDR1 WNHNN and CDR2 SYGVQD (reference sequence). The CDR3 runs 13 residues. The germline V and J ends were trimmed by 6 bases and 9 bases, with 17 bases remaining between them. The CDR3: CASSDQRQFQAFF. The CDR3 DNA sequence: TGCGCCAGCAGCGACCAACGACAGTTTCAAGCTTTCTTT.

V usage is TRBV2 and J usage is TRBJ2-7; TRBD2 matches at 7 bases. The CDR3 has 14 amino acids. Germline assignment: CDR1 SNHLY and CDR2 FYNNEI. After removal of 8 bases from V and 2 bases from J, the junction contained 9 bases not matched to a gene. The CDR3 loop is CASGGRGGPYEQYF. CDR3 coding DNA: TGTGCCAGCGGGGGGAGGGGTGGCCCCTACGAGCAGTACTTC.

V gene TRBV25-1 combines with J gene TRBJ1-1; D is possibly TRBD1 (5 bases). This CDR3 has 13 residues. Trimming took off 6 bases at V and 9 bases at J, with 17 bases between the two ends. Germline V gene sequence: CDR1 MGHDK, CDR2 SYGVNS. This chain's CDR3 is CASSVTGAGQAFF. In DNA form, the CDR3 reads TGTGCCAGCAGCGTCACCGGGGCAGGGCAAGCTTTCTTT.

A single count supports this clone. The gene calls are TRBV28 and TRBJ1-1; weak D call: TRBD1 (6 bases). Trimming removed 5 bases from V and 4 bases from J, with 17 bases in between. The CDR3 consists of 15 residues. Germline values: CDR1 MDHEN, CDR2 SYDVKM. The CDR3 DNA reads TGTGCCAGCAGTCTTACAGGGTATGAGGTCACTGAAGCTTTCTTT. It codes for CASSLTGYEVTEAFF. The variable domain in full, completed from reference TRBV28 and TRBJ1-1, reads DVKVTQSSRYLVKRTGEKVFLECVQDMDHENMFWYRQDPGLGLRLIYFSYDVKMKEKGDIPEGYSVSREKKERFSLILESASTNQTSMYLCASSLTGYEVTEAFFGQGTRLTVV.

The chain has TRBV18 and TRBJ2-7, with 10 bases aligning to TRBD1. V lost 3 bases and J lost 2; bases outside the gene matches: 7. Germline V gives CDR1 KGHSH, CDR2 LQKENI. This CDR3 is 16 amino acids long. CDR3 amino acids: CASSPSGTGVAYEQYF. CDR3 in DNA: TGTGCCAGCTCACCCTCCGGGACAGGGGTAGCCTACGAGCAGTACTTC.

The chain uses TRBV11-1 and TRBJ2-1; 12 bases are shared with TRBD2. Germline CDR1 is SGHAT and CDR2 is FQDESV (reference sequence). The junction had 9 bases not matched to a gene; V was cut back by 4 bases and J by 5 bases. The CDR3 contains 17 residues. In DNA form, the CDR3 reads TGTGCCAGCAGCTACCGACTAGCGGGAGTAAGGAACAATGAGCAGTTCTTC. Translation gives CASSYRLAGVRNNEQFF.

The CDR3, as DNA: TGTGCCAGCAGCCCCTCCGCGGCAGGGTGGGGCACTGAAGCTTTCTTT. It codes for CASSPSAAGWGTEAFF. The rearrangement links TRBV4-2 to TRBJ1-1; TRBD1 might be the D (5 bases). V was shortened by 4 bases and J by 4 bases, with 19 bases between the two germline ends. Germline CDR1 reads LGHNA; CDR2 reads YNFKEQ. The CDR3 loop spans 16 amino acids.

V gene TRBV6-5 combines with J gene TRBJ1-1, with D possibly being TRBD1 (5 bases). CDR1 is MNHEY, CDR2 SVGAGI, per germline. CDR3 length equals 12 residues. V shed 5 bases and J shed 8 bases, with 12 bases lying between them. The CDR3 protein is CASSKGRAEAFF. CDR3 nucleotide sequence: TGTGCCAGCAGTAAGGGACGTGCGGAAGCTTTCTTT.

J is TRBJ1-1 and V is TRBV10-1; no reliable D call. The V end was cut by 7 bases, the J end by 1 base, with 10 bases between. The CDR3 contains 13 residues. Germline CDR1 is WNHNN and CDR2 is SYGVQD (reference sequence). The DNA for the CDR3 is TGCGCCAGCAAAGGGAATCCGAACACTGAAGCTTTCTTT. This codes for CASKGNPNTEAFF.

This chain connects TRBV21-1 to TRBJ2-7; the table gives TRBD1 as D, unverified against the DNA. TRBV21-1 corresponds to a pseudogene. CDR3 length: 17 residues. CDR3 amino acids: CASSKGRDRGRGDEQYF. The CDR3 nucleotides are TGTGCCAGCAGCAAAGGACGGGACAGGGGGCGAGGGGACGAGCAGTACTTC.

The V call is TRBV28, the J call TRBJ2-3, with D unclear. V was shortened by 5 bases and J by 2 bases, with 11 bases between the two germline ends. CDR3 length: 14 amino acids. CDR1 MDHEN and CDR2 SYDVKM come from the germline V gene. CDR3 sequence: CASSLLPYTDTQYF. The CDR3 coding sequence is TGTGCCAGCAGTCTCCTACCGTACACAGATACGCAGTATTTT.

Written as DNA, the CDR3 is TGTGCCAGCAGTATGGGACGGAACAACAATGAGCAGTTCTTC. Protein product: CASSMGRNNNEQFF. The chain uses TRBV6-5 and TRBJ2-1; tentatively, D is TRBD1 or TRBD2 (5 bases each). Germline V gene lookup returns CDR1 MNHEY and CDR2 SVGAGI. The CDR3 runs 14 residues. Trimming took 5 bases from V and 5 from J, leaving 13 bases between them.